What follows describes a single T cell receptor (beta chain). Its cognate antigen is unknown. In the authors' methods: To classify distant metastasis in papillary thyroid cancer, a model was built from CDR3 differences across clinicopathological groups. TCRdb reassembled clones from the PCR reads with MiXCR. Clone size and V and J calls follow TCRdb, not the original study. Counted here are approximately 9,700 clones, 25% to 35% occurring once; the ten biggest clones make up nearly 5%. The record originates from a study of metastatic and nonmetastatic thyroid tumors. Study details: Where malignant and benign thyroid patients were concerned, repertoires were compared across blood and tumor or nodule tissue. The study's findings and limits: Across blood and tumor, TCR beta diversity in malignant thyroid tumors was reportedly significantly higher than in benign nodules.

Patients underwent thyroid surgery, and none had received any treatment before it. Sequencing input: tumor tissue. This clonotype originated in a female donor with papillary thyroid cancer or a benign thyroid nodule (not recorded which). Some clones in this sample may be carry-over from other donors' samples.

The CDR3 region has the DNA TGTGCCAGCTCACAGGGGACAGGTGTTAATTCACCCCTCCACTTT. Amino acid sequence: CASSQGTGVNSPLHF. The chain is built from TRBV18 and TRBJ1-6, with TRBD1 matching over 8 bases. Germline CDR1 and CDR2: KGHSH and LQKENI. V shed 4 bases, J shed 6 bases, and the junction held 5 bases outside the gene matches. The CDR3 runs to 15 residues.